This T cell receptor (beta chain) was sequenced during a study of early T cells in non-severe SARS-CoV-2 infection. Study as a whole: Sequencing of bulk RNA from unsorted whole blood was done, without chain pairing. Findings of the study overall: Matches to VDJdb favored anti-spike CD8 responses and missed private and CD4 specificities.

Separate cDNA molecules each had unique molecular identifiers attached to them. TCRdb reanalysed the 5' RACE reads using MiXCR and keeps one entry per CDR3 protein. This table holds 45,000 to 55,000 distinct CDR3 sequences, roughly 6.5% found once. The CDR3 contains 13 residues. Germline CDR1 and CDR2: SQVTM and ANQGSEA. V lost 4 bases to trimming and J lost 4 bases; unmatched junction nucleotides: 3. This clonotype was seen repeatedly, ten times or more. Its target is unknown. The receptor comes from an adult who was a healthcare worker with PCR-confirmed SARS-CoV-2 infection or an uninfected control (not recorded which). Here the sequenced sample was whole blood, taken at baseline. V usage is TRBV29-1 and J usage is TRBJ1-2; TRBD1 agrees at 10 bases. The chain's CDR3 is CSVGGTGAYGYTF. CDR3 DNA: TGCAGCGTTGGAGGGACAGGGGCCTATGGCTACACCTTC.